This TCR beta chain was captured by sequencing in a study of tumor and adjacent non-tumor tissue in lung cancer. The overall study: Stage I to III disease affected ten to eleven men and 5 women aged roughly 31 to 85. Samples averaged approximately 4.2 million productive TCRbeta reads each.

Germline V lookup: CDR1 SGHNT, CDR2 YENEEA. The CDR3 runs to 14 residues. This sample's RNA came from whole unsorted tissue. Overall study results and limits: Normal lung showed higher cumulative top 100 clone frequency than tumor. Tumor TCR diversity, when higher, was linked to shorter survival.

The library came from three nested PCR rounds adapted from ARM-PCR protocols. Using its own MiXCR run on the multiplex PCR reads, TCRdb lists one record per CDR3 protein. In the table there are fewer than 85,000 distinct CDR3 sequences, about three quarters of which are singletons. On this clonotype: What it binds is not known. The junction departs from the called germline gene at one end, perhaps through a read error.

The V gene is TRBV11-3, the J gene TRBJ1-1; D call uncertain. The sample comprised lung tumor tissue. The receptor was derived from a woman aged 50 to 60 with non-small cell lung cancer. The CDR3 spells CVSSPVTGNTEAFF. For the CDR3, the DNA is TGTGTCAGCAGCCCCGTCACGGGAAACACTGAAGCTTTCTTT.